This T cell receptor (beta chain) was identified in a study of shared clonotypes between healthy human individuals. Study-wide background: The composition of the donors was a couple of women and three men aged 18 to 49. Study results and caveats: It was only blood that was sampled, and tissue repertoires likely differ.

The genomic DNA of each subset was split evenly across several immunoSEQ plates. Produced via immunoSEQ multiplex PCR; TCRdb's table is partial and in-frame only. The table has roughly 520,000 clones, about 96% seen once. This CDR3 spans 15 amino acids. CDR1 is MNHEY, CDR2 SVGAGI, per germline. The trim removed 3 bases at V and 7 bases at J, leaving 7 bases unmatched. About this clone: Its antigen is still unknown.

The chain carries TRBV6-5 and TRBJ2-1, with 9 bases lining up with TRBD2. This clonotype was sampled from a woman between 25 and 40 years old in good health. Sample: naive CD4+ T cells sorted from blood. Subset denoted: CD45RA+ positively selected. The CDR3 region is CASSYSSGSQNEQFF. The CDR3, as DNA: TGTGCCAGCAGTTATAGTAGCGGGAGTCAAAATGAGCAGTTCTTC.